The 19 T cell receptor beta chains below all came from one sample that was sequenced in a study of T-cell memory formation after mild COVID-19. Using its own MiXCR run on the 5' RACE reads, TCRdb lists one record per CDR3 protein. Here the sample spans hundreds of thousands of distinct CDR3 sequences, roughly 20% being singletons. Sequencing was done on a sample of PBMCs or a T cell subset sorted from them (not recorded which). Source of these receptors: an adult woman who had mild COVID-19 (a few samples of this study predate the infection). Cell type and time point are not known.

This clonotype was picked up a small number of times. The chain is built from TRBV3-1 and TRBJ1-1; 7 positions agree with TRBD1. Unmatched junction bases numbered 7, after V lost 2 bases and J lost 4 bases. The germline V gene has CDR1 LGHDT and CDR2 YNNKEL (reference sequence). This CDR3 comprises 15 residues. The CDR3 loop reads CASSQIPGQSTEAFF. CDR3 bases: TGTGCCAGCAGCCAAATCCCGGGACAGAGCACTGAAGCTTTCTTT.

The genes are TRBV6-5 and TRBJ1-1, with no clear D. V was cut by 5 bases and J by 0 bases, with 10 bases left in between. This CDR3 has 14 residues. Germline V gives CDR1 MNHEY, CDR2 SVGAGI. CDR3 protein: CASSEGGLNTEAFF. The CDR3 DNA reads TGTGCCAGCAGTGAGGGCGGCCTGAACACTGAAGCTTTCTTT.

This chain links TRBV5-4 with TRBJ2-7; 7 nucleotides match TRBD1. V gave up 3 bases and J gave up 1 base; unmatched junction bases: 13. The CDR3 is 17 amino acids. Germline V CDR1 and CDR2: SGHNT, YYREEE (reference sequence). The CDR3 loop is CASSSTRGQADSYEQYF. In nucleotides, the CDR3 is TGTGCCAGCAGCTCCACCCGCGGACAGGCTGATTCCTACGAGCAGTACTTC.

This clonotype was picked up a small number of times. The chain uses TRBV12-3 or TRBV12-4 and TRBJ2-1; weak D call: TRBD2 (7 bases). The V and J ends lost 4 bases and 5 bases respectively, with 18 bases between them. This CDR3 spans 16 amino acids. DNA of the CDR3: TGTGCCAGCAGTTGGGGGGGGCCTAGCTGGAACAATGAGCAGTTCTTC. Its translation is CASSWGGPSWNNEQFF.

This clonotype was counted between two and nine times. V usage is TRBV20-1 and J usage is TRBJ2-3, with 7 bases that match TRBD2. With 0 bases clipped from V and 7 bases from J, the junction kept 10 bases outside the gene matches. Germline values: CDR1 DFQATT, CDR2 SNEGSKA (reference sequence). This CDR3 spans 15 amino acids. The CDR3 loop is CSARDPSRELNTQYF. The DNA of the CDR3 is TGCAGTGCTAGAGATCCCTCGCGGGAGTTGAATACGCAGTATTTT.

The chain recombines TRBV27 with TRBJ1-2; D is possibly TRBD1 (5 bases). Trimming removed 2 bases at V and 2 bases at J, with 12 bases between. The CDR3 spans 15 residues. CDR1 and CDR2 from the germline V gene are MNHEY and SMNVEV (reference sequence). CDR3 in amino acids: CASSLGTGVNYGYTF. The CDR3 nucleotides read TGTGCCAGCAGTTTAGGGACCGGGGTGAACTATGGCTACACCTTC.

The CDR3 spells CASRQTSGRSQETQYF. In DNA, the CDR3 is TGTGCCAGCAGGCAGACTAGCGGGAGATCCCAAGAGACCCAGTACTTC. This rearrangement joins TRBV6-5 to TRBJ2-5; 12 nucleotides align to TRBD2. V shed 6 bases and J 1 base; nucleotides not matched to a gene: 6. The CDR3 contains 16 residues. Germline V lookup: CDR1 MNHEY, CDR2 SVGAGI.

This clonotype was detected a few times. J is TRBJ1-2 and V is TRBV20-1; D might be TRBD1 (5 bases). The V gene's germline CDR1 is DFQATT and CDR2 SNEGSKA (reference sequence). This CDR3 has 15 amino acids. V was trimmed by 6 bases and J by 6 bases, leaving 23 bases between them. The DNA of the CDR3 is TGCAGTGCCAGACCCCAGGGCAGGAGTTGGGATGGCTACACCTTC. This codes for CSARPQGRSWDGYTF.

Ten or more counts support this clonotype. V and J are TRBV7-6 and TRBJ2-3, with 11 positions matching TRBD2. Germline V gene data show CDR1 as SGHVS and CDR2 as FNYEAQ. Trimming removed 5 bases from V and 1 base from J; junction bases left unmatched: 8. This CDR3 is built from 17 residues. CDR3 DNA: TGTGCCAGCAGCCCCAGGACTAGCGGGTCGGGCACAGATACGCAGTATTTT. Translated: CASSPRTSGSGTDTQYF.

The chain couples TRBV6-1 to TRBJ1-5; tentatively, D is TRBD1 (5 bases). The CDR3 extends over 14 amino acids. The germline V and J ends were trimmed by 1 base and 6 bases, with 10 bases remaining between them. Germline CDR1 is MNHNS and CDR2 is SASEGT. CDR3 in amino acids: CASSEVATVQPQHF. The CDR3, as DNA: TGTGCCAGCAGTGAAGTCGCGACAGTTCAGCCCCAGCATTTT.

V is TRBV7-2 and J is TRBJ2-5, with TRBD2 matching over 14 bases. Germline V gene data show CDR1 as SGHTA and CDR2 as FQGNSA. With V trimmed by 2 bases and J by 5 bases, 7 bases remained unmatched. The CDR3 has 17 residues. Here the CDR3 reads CASSLSRLAGGRETQYF. The CDR3, as DNA: TGTGCCAGCAGCTTATCACGACTAGCGGGAGGGCGGGAGACCCAGTACTTC. Looking up the rest from reference TRBV7-2 and TRBJ2-5 gives the full variable domain: GAGVSQSPSNKVTEKGKDVELRCDPISGHTALYWYRQSLGQGLEFLIYFQGNSAPDKSGLPSDRFSAERTGGSVSTLTIQRTQQEDSAVYLCASSLSRLAGGRETQYFGPGTRLLVL.

The chain joins TRBV29-1 to TRBJ2-1; 9 positions agree with TRBD1. CDR3 length: 14 amino acids. V dropped 6 bases and J dropped 7; count of bases not matched to a gene: 10. Germline CDR1 reads SQVTM; CDR2 reads ANQGSEA. CDR3 in amino acids: CSVGGTGRFNEQFF. The CDR3 DNA is TGCAGCGTGGGGGGGACAGGGCGGTTTAATGAGCAGTTCTTC.

The gene calls are TRBV24-1 and TRBJ1-5; D is unresolved. Germline CDR1 is KGHDR and CDR2 is SFDVKD. The CDR3 runs to 14 residues. Between the trimmed V and J ends, which lost 1 base and 4 bases, there was a span of 7 bases. CDR3 coding DNA: TGTGCCACCAGTGATTTAACGGAAAATCAGCCCCAGCATTTT. Translated, it gives CATSDLTENQPQHF.

The count of this clonotype is one. This chain joins TRBV4-3 and TRBJ2-6, with D possibly TRBD1 on 6 matching bases. This CDR3 has 17 residues. CDR1 is LGHNA, CDR2 YSLEER, per germline. Trimming left V 2 bases short and J 6 bases short, with 17 bases between. This chain's CDR3 is CASSQRQDWYVANVLTF. DNA for the CDR3: TGCGCCAGCAGCCAAAGACAGGACTGGTATGTGGCCAACGTCCTGACTTTC.

The genes are TRBV7-9 and TRBJ2-1, with a weak D call TRBD1 (6 bases). CDR3 length: 15 amino acids. Trimming removed 4 bases from V and 8 bases from J, with 18 bases in between. Germline-derived CDR1 and CDR2 are SEHNR and FQNEAQ (reference sequence). CDR3 sequence: CASSSSQGKEDEQFF. In DNA form, the CDR3 reads TGTGCCAGCAGCTCATCACAGGGTAAGGAGGATGAGCAGTTCTTC. Based on the CDR3 plus reference TRBV7-9 and TRBJ2-1, the full variable domain is DTGVSQNPRHKITKRGQNVTFRCDPISEHNRLYWYRQTLGQGPEFLTYFQNEAQLEKSRLLSDRFSAERPKGSFSTLEIQRTEQGDSAMYLCASSSSQGKEDEQFFGPGTRLTVL.

The chain is built from TRBV7-3 and TRBJ2-5, with 12 bases lining up with TRBD2. This CDR3 is built from 15 residues. Losses at the gene ends were 1 base for V and 4 bases for J; bases not matched to a gene: 1. Germline CDR1 reads SGHTA; CDR2 reads FQGTGA. CDR3 residues: CASSLKGLAGETQYF. In DNA form, the CDR3 reads TGTGCCAGCAGCTTAAAGGGACTAGCGGGAGAGACCCAGTACTTC.

This clonotype was seen a handful of times. This chain joins TRBV12-3 or TRBV12-4 and TRBJ1-1; D is possibly TRBD1 (5 bases). V was clipped by 6 bases and J by 6 bases, with 14 bases between them. The CDR3 runs to 13 residues. CDR3 amino acids: CASSDLGGSEAFF. The CDR3 DNA reads as TGTGCCAGCAGCGATCTTGGGGGTTCTGAAGCTTTCTTT.

The chain employs TRBV7-9 and TRBJ1-2, with a tentative D call TRBD1 (5 bases). Germline loops: CDR1 SEHNR, CDR2 FQNEAQ (reference sequence). This CDR3 has 14 residues. The V end lost 5 bases, the J end lost 5 bases, and 15 bases lay between the germline ends. CDR3 sequence: CASSPSAGGYGYTF. The CDR3 region has the DNA TGTGCCAGCAGCCCTTCTGCCGGGGGTTATGGCTACACCTTC.

The genes are TRBV15 and TRBJ1-2; tentative D call: TRBD1 (5 bases). Germline values: CDR1 LNHNV, CDR2 YYDKDF (reference sequence). V was pared by 1 base and J by 7 bases, with 19 bases between. The CDR3 spans 16 residues. The CDR3: CATSRASGTVGRGYTF. The CDR3 nucleotides read TGTGCCACCAGCAGAGCCAGCGGGACGGTTGGCCGTGGCTACACCTTC. The full variable domain, with the rest looked up from reference TRBV15 and TRBJ1-2, is DAMVIQNPRYQVTQFGKPVTLSCSQTLNHNVMYWYQQKSSQAPKLLFHYYDKDFNNEADTPDNFQSRRPNTSFCFLDIRSPGLGDTAMYLCATSRASGTVGRGYTFGSGTRLTVV.